These 13 T cell receptor beta chains share one sample of origin, sequenced in a study of early T cells in non-severe SARS-CoV-2 infection. Via MiXCR, TCRdb re-called the 5' RACE reads, giving one row per CDR3 protein. The sample shows tens of thousands of distinct CDR3 sequences, about 10% of them seen only once. Sequencing used whole blood. Receptors originate from an adult who was a healthcare worker with PCR-confirmed SARS-CoV-2 infection or an uninfected control (not recorded which).

This clonotype was detected a few times. Given a much more abundant clone one base away, this may be a read error. The chain carries TRBV9 and TRBJ2-3; D not certain. V was cut by 0 bases and J by 6 bases, with 8 bases left in between. Germline CDR1 reads SGDLS; CDR2 reads YYNGEE. This CDR3 has 13 amino acids. This chain's CDR3 is CASSVDVSDTQYF. CDR3 DNA sequence: TGTGCCAGCAGCGTAGACGTGAGCGATACGCAGTATTTT.

This clonotype was recorded a few times. The chain recombines TRBV29-1 with TRBJ2-5, with D perhaps matching TRBD1 (6 bases). The CDR3 is 12 residues long. CDR1 SQVTM and CDR2 ANQGSEA come from the germline V gene. The V and J ends lost 4 bases and 3 bases respectively, with 9 bases between them. The CDR3 reads CSVGWTEETQYF. Here the CDR3 DNA reads TGCAGCGTTGGGTGGACAGAAGAGACCCAGTACTTC. Full variable domain (outside the CDR3, taken from reference TRBV29-1 and TRBJ2-5): SAVISQKPSRDICQRGTSLTIQCQVDSQVTMMFWYRQQPGQSLTLIATANQGSEATYESGFVIDKFPISRPNLTFSTLTVSNMSPEDSSIYLCSVGWTEETQYFGPGTRLLVL.

This clonotype was counted ten times or more. V usage is TRBV29-1 and J usage is TRBJ2-3; 7 bases line up with TRBD1. After removal of 7 bases from V and 4 bases from J, the junction contained 8 bases not matched to a gene. CDR3 length equals 13 residues. Germline CDR1 is SQVTM and CDR2 is ANQGSEA. The CDR3 DNA is TGCAGCGCTACTGACAGGGCGGCAGATACGCAGTATTTT. This codes for CSATDRAADTQYF.

This clonotype occurred many times. The chain recombines TRBV12-2 with TRBJ1-2; the table's TRBD1 call for D was not verified on the DNA. TRBV12-2 is given as a pseudogene. CDR3 size: 15 residues. For the CDR3, the DNA is TGTGCAAGTCGCTTAGAACCGGGCAGCCACTATGGCTACACCTTC. This encodes CASRLEPGSHYGYTF.

This clonotype was seen a few times. The chain links TRBV4-1 to TRBJ2-7; TRBD1 matches 7 bases. The CDR3 has 14 residues. V was clipped by 4 bases and J by 7 bases; unmatched bases: 10. Per the germline V gene, CDR1 is MGHRA and CDR2 is YSYEKL. This CDR3 is CASSPLPTGWEQYF. As DNA, the CDR3 is TGCGCCAGCAGCCCTTTACCGACAGGGTGGGAGCAGTACTTC.

This clonotype was seen ten or more times. This rearrangement joins TRBV7-6 to TRBJ2-1; 7 nucleotides line up with TRBD1. Trimming removed 0 bases from V and 2 bases from J; junction bases left unmatched: 10. Germline V CDR1 and CDR2: SGHVS, FNYEAQ. This CDR3 comprises 18 residues. The CDR3 spells CASSLALGTAFAYNEQFF. CDR3 bases: TGTGCCAGCAGCTTAGCGCTAGGGACAGCTTTCGCCTACAATGAGCAGTTCTTC.

This sequence joins TRBV19 and TRBJ2-1, with 12 bases lining up with TRBD2. Trimming removed 1 base from V and 0 bases from J; junction bases left unmatched: 4. CDR1 and CDR2 from the germline V gene are LNHDA and SQIVND (reference sequence). The CDR3 covers 18 residues. The CDR3, as DNA: TGTGCCAGTAGTATAGCTAGCGGGAGGGCGAGCTCCTACAATGAGCAGTTCTTC. It specifies CASSIASGRASSYNEQFF.

This clonotype has more than one count but fewer than ten. The rearrangement links TRBV29-1 to TRBJ2-5, with 7 bases fitting TRBD2. The trim removed 6 bases at V and 4 bases at J, leaving 8 bases unmatched. This CDR3 has 13 amino acids. Germline-derived CDR1 and CDR2 are SQVTM and ANQGSEA. The CDR3 sequence is CSVRRQRGETQYF. CDR3 coding DNA: TGCAGCGTAAGGCGCCAGCGGGGAGAGACCCAGTACTTC. The full variable domain, in which reference TRBV29-1 and TRBJ2-5 provide the parts outside the CDR3, is SAVISQKPSRDICQRGTSLTIQCQVDSQVTMMFWYRQQPGQSLTLIATANQGSEATYESGFVIDKFPISRPNLTFSTLTVSNMSPEDSSIYLCSVRRQRGETQYFGPGTRLLVL.

This sequence joins TRBV27 and TRBJ2-1, with D unclear. The CDR3 has 16 residues. Trimming took off 7 bases at V and 6 bases at J, with 22 bases between the two ends. The germline CDR1 and CDR2 sequences are MNHEY and SMNVEV (reference sequence). As DNA, the CDR3 is TGTGCCAGCATCAAAGGAGACGTCAGGTCCAGCAATGAGCAGTTCTTC. This encodes CASIKGDVRSSNEQFF.

This clonotype came up a few times. The J gene is TRBJ2-1, the V gene TRBV28; 9 nucleotides line up with TRBD2. The CDR3 sequence is 14 residues long. Looked up from germline, CDR1 is MDHEN and CDR2 is SYDVKM. J gave up 7 bases and V 5 bases, and 6 bases lay outside the gene matches. CDR3 nucleotide sequence: TGTGCCAGCAGTGCGGGAGGGCCGTTTAATGAGCAGTTCTTC. Residues: CASSAGGPFNEQFF.

This clonotype turned up a few times. The chain combines TRBV7-9 with TRBJ1-5, with D possibly being TRBD1 (6 bases). This CDR3 comprises 14 residues. V dropped 4 bases and J dropped 4 bases, with 11 bases sitting between them. CDR1 is SEHNR and CDR2 is FQNEAQ in the germline V gene (reference sequence). CDR3 region: CASSSTQGNQPQHF. The CDR3 bases are TGTGCCAGCAGCTCTACTCAGGGGAATCAGCCCCAGCATTTT.

This clonotype has a count of ten or more. The chain employs TRBV9 and TRBJ1-1; the D is unclear. The CDR3 sequence is 13 residues long. Germline V gene sequence: CDR1 SGDLS, CDR2 YYNGEE. V was pared by 4 bases and J by 5 bases, with 12 bases between. CDR3 residues: CASSPNAWTEAFF. The CDR3 nucleotides are TGTGCCAGCAGCCCAAACGCGTGGACTGAAGCTTTCTTT.

There are many counts of this clonotype. The chain couples TRBV7-9 to TRBJ2-3, with D perhaps TRBD2 (6 bases). Germline loops: CDR1 SEHNR, CDR2 FQNEAQ (reference sequence). Trimming removed 6 bases from V and 3 bases from J, with 10 bases in between. The CDR3 is 13 residues long. Here the CDR3 DNA reads TGTGCCAGCAGTCCCGGGGGAACAGATACGCAGTATTTT. Translation: CASSPGGTDTQYF.